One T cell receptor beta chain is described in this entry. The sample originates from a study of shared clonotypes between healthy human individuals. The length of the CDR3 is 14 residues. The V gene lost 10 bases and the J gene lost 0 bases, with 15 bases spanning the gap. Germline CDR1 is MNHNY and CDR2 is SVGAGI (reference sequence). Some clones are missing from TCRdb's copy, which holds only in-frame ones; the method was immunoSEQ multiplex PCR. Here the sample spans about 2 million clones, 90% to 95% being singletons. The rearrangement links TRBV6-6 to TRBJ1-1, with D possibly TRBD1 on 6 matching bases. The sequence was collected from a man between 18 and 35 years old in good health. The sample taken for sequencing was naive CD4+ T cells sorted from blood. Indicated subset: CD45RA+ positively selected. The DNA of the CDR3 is TGTGCCACCCTTGGGACACCCATGAACACTGAAGCTTTCTTT. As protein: CATLGTPMNTEAFF.